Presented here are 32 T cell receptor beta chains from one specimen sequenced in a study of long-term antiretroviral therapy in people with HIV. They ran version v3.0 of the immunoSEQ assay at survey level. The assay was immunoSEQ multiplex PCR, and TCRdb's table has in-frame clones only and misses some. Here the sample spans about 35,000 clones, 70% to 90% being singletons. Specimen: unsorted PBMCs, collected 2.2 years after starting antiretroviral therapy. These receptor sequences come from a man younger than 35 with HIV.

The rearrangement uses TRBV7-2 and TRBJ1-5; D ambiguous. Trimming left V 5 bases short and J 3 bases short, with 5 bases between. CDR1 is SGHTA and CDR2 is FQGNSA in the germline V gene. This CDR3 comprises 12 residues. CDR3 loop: CASSQVNQPQHF. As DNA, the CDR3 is TGTGCCAGCAGCCAGGTCAATCAGCCCCAGCATTTT.

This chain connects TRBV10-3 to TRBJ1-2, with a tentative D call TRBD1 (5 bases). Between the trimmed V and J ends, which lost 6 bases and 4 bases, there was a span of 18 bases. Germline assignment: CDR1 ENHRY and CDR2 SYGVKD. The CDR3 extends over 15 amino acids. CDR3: CAISYDSGPSYGYTF. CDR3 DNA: TGTGCCATCAGCTACGACAGTGGGCCATCCTATGGCTACACCTTC.

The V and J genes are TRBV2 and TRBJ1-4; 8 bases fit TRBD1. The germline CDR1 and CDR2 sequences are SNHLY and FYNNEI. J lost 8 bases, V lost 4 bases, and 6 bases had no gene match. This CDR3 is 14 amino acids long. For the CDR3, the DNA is TGTGCCAGCAGTGGGACAGGGAGGTTGGAAAAACTGTTTTTT. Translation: CASSGTGRLEKLFF.

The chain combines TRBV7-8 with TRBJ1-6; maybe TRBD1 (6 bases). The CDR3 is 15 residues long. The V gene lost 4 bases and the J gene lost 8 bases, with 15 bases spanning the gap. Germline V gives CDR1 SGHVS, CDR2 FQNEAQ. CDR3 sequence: CASSSMGAVDSPLHF. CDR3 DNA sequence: TGTGCCAGCAGCTCCATGGGGGCCGTAGATTCACCCCTCCACTTT.

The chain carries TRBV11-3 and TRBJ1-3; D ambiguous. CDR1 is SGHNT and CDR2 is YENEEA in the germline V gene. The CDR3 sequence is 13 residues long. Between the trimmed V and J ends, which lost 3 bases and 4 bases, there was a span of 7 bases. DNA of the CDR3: TGTGCCAGCAGCTTCGGCCAGGGAAACACCATATATTTT. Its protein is CASSFGQGNTIYF.

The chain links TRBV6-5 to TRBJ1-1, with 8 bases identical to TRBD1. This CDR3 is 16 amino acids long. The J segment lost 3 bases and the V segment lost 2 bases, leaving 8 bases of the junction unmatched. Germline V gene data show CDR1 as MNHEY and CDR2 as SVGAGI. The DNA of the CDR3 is TGTGCCAGCAGTTACGGGGCAGGGGGCGCGGACACTGAAGCTTTCTTT. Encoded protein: CASSYGAGGADTEAFF.

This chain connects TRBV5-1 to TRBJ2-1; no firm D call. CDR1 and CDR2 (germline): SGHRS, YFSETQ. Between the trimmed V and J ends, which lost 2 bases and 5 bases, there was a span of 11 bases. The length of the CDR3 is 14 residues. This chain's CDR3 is CASSFDLDNNEQFF. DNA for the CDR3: TGCGCCAGCAGCTTCGACCTCGACAACAATGAGCAGTTCTTC.

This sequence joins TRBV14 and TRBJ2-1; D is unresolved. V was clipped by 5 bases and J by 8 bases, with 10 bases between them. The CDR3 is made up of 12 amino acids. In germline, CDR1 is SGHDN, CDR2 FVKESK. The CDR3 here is CASSYSWHEQFF. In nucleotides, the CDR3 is TGTGCCAGCAGCTATAGTTGGCATGAGCAGTTCTTC.

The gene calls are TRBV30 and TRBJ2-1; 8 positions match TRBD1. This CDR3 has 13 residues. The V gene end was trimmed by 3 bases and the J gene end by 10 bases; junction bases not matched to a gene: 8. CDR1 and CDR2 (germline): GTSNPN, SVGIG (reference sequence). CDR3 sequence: CAWRTGDRYEQFF. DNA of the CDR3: TGTGCCTGGAGGACTGGGGACAGGTACGAGCAGTTCTTC.

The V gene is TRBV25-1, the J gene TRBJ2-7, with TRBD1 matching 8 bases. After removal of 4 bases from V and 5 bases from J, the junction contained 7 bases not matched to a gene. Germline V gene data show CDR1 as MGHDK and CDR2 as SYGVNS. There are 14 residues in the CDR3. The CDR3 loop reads CASSAGGRENEQYF. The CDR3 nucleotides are TGTGCCAGCAGTGCAGGGGGCCGGGAAAACGAGCAGTACTTC.

CDR3 loop: CASTPDSQETQYF. The DNA of the CDR3 is TGTGCCAGCACCCCGGACAGCCAAGAGACCCAGTACTTC. This chain links TRBV7-8 with TRBJ2-5; D may be TRBD1 (6 bases). The CDR3 runs to 13 residues. Germline CDR1 and CDR2: SGHVS and FQNEAQ. Trimming cost V 7 bases and J 1 base, with 10 bases left between them.

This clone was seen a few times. CDR3 nucleotide sequence: TGCGCCAGCAGCCACCGAACTAGTTCCCGAGATACGCAGTATTTT. This translates into CASSHRTSSRDTQYF. This chain links TRBV4-1 with TRBJ2-3; D may be TRBD2 (5 bases). V was trimmed by 3 bases and J by 5 bases, leaving 15 bases between them. Germline CDR1 MGHRA, CDR2 YSYEKL. CDR3 length: 15 residues.

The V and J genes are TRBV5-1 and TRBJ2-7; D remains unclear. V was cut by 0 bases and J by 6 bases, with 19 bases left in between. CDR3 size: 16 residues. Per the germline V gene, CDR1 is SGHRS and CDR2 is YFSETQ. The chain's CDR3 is CASSLAPDVLVSEQYF. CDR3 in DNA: TGCGCCAGCAGCTTGGCCCCAGATGTTCTGGTGAGCGAGCAGTACTTC.

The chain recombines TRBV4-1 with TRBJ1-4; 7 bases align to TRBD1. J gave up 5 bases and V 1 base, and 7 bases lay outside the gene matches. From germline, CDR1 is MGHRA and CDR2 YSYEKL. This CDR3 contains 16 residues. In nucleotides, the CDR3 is TGCGCCAGCAGCCAAGCCCGGGACAGTCAAAATGAAAAACTGTTTTTT. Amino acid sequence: CASSQARDSQNEKLFF.

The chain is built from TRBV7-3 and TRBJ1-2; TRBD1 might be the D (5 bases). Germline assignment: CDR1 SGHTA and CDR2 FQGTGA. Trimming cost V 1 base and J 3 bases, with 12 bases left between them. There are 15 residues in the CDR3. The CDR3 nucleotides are TGTGCCAGCAGCTTAAGTCCAGGGAGGGACTATGGCTACACCTTC. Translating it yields CASSLSPGRDYGYTF.

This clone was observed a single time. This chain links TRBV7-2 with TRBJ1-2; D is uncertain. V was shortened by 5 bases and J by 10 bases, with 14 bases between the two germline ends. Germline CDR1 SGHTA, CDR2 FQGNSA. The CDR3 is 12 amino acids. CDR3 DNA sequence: TGTGCCAGCAGCGACTCCTACGGGATCTACACCTTC. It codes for CASSDSYGIYTF.

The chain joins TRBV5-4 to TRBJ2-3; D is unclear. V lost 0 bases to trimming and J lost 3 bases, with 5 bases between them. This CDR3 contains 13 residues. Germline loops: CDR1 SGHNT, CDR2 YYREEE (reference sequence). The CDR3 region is CASSLDRTDTQYF. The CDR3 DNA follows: TGTGCCAGCAGCTTGGACAGAACAGATACGCAGTATTTT. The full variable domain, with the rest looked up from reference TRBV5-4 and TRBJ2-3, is ETGVTQSPTHLIKTRGQQVTLRCSSQSGHNTVSWYQQALGQGPQFIFQYYREEENGRGNFPPRFSGLQFPNYSSELNVNALELDDSALYLCASSLDRTDTQYFGPGTRLTVL.

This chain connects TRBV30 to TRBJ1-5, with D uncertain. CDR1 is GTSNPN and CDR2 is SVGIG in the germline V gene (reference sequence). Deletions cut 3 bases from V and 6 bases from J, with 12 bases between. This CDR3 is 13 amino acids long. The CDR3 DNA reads TGTGCCTGGAGCTTGGGTCGGGGTCAGCCCCAGCATTTT. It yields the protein CAWSLGRGQPQHF.

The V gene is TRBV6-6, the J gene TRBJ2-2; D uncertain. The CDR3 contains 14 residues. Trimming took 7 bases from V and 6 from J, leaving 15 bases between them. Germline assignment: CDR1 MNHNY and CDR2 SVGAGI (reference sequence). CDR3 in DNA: TGTGCCAGCAAGCCCATCCCCCTGCCCGGGGAGCTGTTTTTT. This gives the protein CASKPIPLPGELFF.

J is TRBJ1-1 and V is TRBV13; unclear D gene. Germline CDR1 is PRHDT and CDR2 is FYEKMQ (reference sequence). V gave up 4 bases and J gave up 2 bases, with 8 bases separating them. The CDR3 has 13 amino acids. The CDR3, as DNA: TGTGCCAGCAGCTCCACCCTCAACACTGAAGCTTTCTTT. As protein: CASSSTLNTEAFF.

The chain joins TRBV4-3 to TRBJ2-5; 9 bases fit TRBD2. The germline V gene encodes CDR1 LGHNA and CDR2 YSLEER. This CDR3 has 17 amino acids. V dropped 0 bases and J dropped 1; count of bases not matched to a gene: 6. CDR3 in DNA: TGCGCCAGCAGCCAAGATTCCCCGACTAGCGGCCAAGAGACCCAGTACTTC. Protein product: CASSQDSPTSGQETQYF.

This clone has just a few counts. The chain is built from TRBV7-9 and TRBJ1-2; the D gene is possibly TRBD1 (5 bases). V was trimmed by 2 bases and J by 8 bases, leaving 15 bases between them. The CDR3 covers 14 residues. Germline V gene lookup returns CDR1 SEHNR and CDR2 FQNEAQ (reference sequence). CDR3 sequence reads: CASSLIARADGYTF. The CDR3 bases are TGTGCCAGCAGCTTAATAGCCAGGGCAGACGGCTACACCTTC. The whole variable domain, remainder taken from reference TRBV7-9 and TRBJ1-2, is DTGVSQNPRHKITKRGQNVTFRCDPISEHNRLYWYRQTLGQGPEFLTYFQNEAQLEKSRLLSDRFSAERPKGSFSTLEIQRTEQGDSAMYLCASSLIARADGYTFGSGTRLTVV.

CDR3 nucleotide sequence: TGTGCCGTCGGGACTAGCGGGGGAACTTACAATGAGCAGTTCTTC. Its translation is CAVGTSGGTYNEQFF. The rearrangement uses TRBV10-3 and TRBJ2-1; 14 positions agree with TRBD2. This CDR3 is built from 15 residues. From germline, CDR1 is ENHRY and CDR2 SYGVKD. V lost 11 bases, J lost 4 bases, and 7 bases stayed unmatched.

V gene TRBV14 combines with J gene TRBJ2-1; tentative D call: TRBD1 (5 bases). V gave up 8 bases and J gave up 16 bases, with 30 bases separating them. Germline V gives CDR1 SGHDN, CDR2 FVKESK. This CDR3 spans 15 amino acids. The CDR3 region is CASSLDRLKLDHFFF. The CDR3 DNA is TGTGCCAGCTCTTTAGACAGACTTAAATTGGACCATTTTTTCTTC.

The CDR3 sequence is CASSLSEGRWQETQYF. In nucleotides, the CDR3 is TGCGCCAGCAGCCTATCTGAGGGGAGGTGGCAAGAGACCCAGTACTTC. The chain couples TRBV5-1 to TRBJ2-5; tentatively, D is TRBD2 (6 bases). Trimming took 4 bases from V and 2 from J, leaving 18 bases between them. CDR3 length: 16 amino acids. Germline V gene lookup returns CDR1 SGHRS and CDR2 YFSETQ.

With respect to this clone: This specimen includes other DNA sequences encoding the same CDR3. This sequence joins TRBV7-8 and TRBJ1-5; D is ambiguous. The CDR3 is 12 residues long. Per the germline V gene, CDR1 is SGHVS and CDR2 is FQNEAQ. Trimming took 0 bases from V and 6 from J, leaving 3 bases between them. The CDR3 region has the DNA TGTGCCAGCAGCTTAGCGGGTCAGCCCCAGCATTTT. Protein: CASSLAGQPQHF.

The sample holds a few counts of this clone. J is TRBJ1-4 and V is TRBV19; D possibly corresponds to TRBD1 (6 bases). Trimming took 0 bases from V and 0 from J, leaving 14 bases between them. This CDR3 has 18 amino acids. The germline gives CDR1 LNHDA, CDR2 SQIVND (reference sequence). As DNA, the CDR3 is TGTGCCAGTAGTATAGATCCCGGACAGCCTGCAACTAATGAAAAACTGTTTTTT. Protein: CASSIDPGQPATNEKLFF.

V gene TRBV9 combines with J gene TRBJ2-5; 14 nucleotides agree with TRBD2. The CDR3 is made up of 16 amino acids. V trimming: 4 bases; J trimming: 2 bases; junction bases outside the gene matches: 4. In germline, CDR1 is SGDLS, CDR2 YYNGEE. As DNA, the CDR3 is TGTGCCAGCAGCCCGGGGACTAGCGGGAGTCAAGAGACCCAGTACTTC. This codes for CASSPGTSGSQETQYF.

DNA of the CDR3: TGTGCCATCTCTCTCGGGGCTTCCTACAATGAGCAGTTCTTC. Translated, it gives CAISLGASYNEQFF. This sequence joins TRBV10-3 and TRBJ2-1; tentatively, D is TRBD1 or TRBD2 (5 bases each). Between the trimmed V and J ends, which lost 8 bases and 1 base, there was a span of 12 bases. The CDR3 loop spans 14 amino acids. CDR1 ENHRY and CDR2 SYGVKD come from the germline V gene.

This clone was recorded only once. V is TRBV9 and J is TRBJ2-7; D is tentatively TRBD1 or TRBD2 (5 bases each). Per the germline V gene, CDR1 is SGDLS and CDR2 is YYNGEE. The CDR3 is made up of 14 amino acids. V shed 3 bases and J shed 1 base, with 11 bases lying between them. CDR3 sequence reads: CASSGWDASYEQYF. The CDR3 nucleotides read TGTGCCAGCAGCGGTTGGGACGCATCCTACGAGCAGTACTTC. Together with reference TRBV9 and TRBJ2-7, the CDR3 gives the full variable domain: DSGVTQTPKHLITATGQRVTLRCSPRSGDLSVYWYQQSLDQGLQFLIQYYNGEERAKGNILERFSAQQFPDLHSELNLSSLELGDSALYFCASSGWDASYEQYFGPGTRLTVT.

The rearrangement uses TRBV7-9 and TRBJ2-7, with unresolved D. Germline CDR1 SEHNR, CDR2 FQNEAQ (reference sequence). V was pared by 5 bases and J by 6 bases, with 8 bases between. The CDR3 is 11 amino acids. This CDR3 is CASSVNSEQYF. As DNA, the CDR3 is TGTGCCAGCAGCGTCAACAGCGAGCAGTACTTC.

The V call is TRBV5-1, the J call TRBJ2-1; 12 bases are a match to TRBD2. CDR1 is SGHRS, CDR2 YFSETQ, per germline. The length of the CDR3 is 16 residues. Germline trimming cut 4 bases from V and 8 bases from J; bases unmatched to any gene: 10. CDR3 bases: TGCGCCAGCAGCCCAAGGACTAGCGGGAAGGTCGATGAGCAGTTCTTC. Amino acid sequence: CASSPRTSGKVDEQFF. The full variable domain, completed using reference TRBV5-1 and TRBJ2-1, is KAGVTQTPRYLIKTRGQQVTLSCSPISGHRSVSWYQQTPGQGLQFLFEYFSETQRNKGNFPGRFSGRQFSNSRSEMNVSTLELGDSALYLCASSPRTSGKVDEQFFGPGTRLTVL.